This is a list of T cell receptor beta chains from one sample in a study of blood T cell repertoires in COVID-19. Generated by immunoSEQ multiplex PCR, the TCRdb table keeps only in-frame clones and is missing some. In the table there are over 150,000 clones, about 88% of which are singletons. The source material was peripheral blood. The origin of the receptors is a man aged 45-60 years with COVID-19, enrolled during active disease. The CDR3 runs from the conserved cysteine through the conserved F or W. A D gene is named only where the DNA matches it firmly. Where a row states a size, it is once, few, many or the class of an expanded clone; other rows omit it.

>TRBJ1-5|TRBD1|TRBV27|few
TGTGCCAGCAGTTTAGGACAGGGGGCTGGTGGCAATCAGCCCCAGCATTTT
CASSLGQGAGGNQPQHF
>TRBJ2-1|.|TRBV2|.
TGTGCCAGCAGTGAAGGGGGGCGGGAGCAGTTCTTC
CASSEGGREQFF
>TRBJ1-3|.|TRBV29-1|.
TGCAGCGTTTCGGCGCAGGCCGGAAACACCATATATTTT
CSVSAQAGNTIYF
>TRBJ2-1|.|TRBV5-4|.
TGTGCCAGCAGCTTGTACGGTGAGCAGTTCTTC
CASSLYGEQFF
>TRBJ2-3|TRBD2|TRBV29-1|.
TGCAGCGGAAGCCGAGCCCTAGGACTAGCGGGGGGGCCCCCAGATACGCAGTATTTT
CSGSRALGLAGGPPDTQYF
>TRBJ2-3|.|TRBV5-5|.
TGTGCCAGCAGCCTTACAGGTGAAACGGGAGATACGCAGTATTTT
CASSLTGETGDTQYF
>TRBJ1-4|.|TRBV12-3/TRBV12-4|.
TGTGCCAGCAGTTTAAGCGGTGAAAAACTGTTTTTT
CASSLSGEKLFF
>TRBJ2-7|TRBD1|TRBV5-4|.
TGTGCCAGCAGCGTACCGACAGGGGATCCCTACGAGCAGTACTTC
CASSVPTGDPYEQYF
>TRBJ2-7|.|TRBV28|.
TGTGCCAGCAGTTTGCAGGGTTACGAGCAGTACTTC
CASSLQGYEQYF
>TRBJ1-1|TRBD1|TRBV2|.
TGTGCCAGCAGTCCGGACAGGCAAGCTTTCTTT
CASSPDRQAFF
>TRBJ2-7|.|TRBV5-1|.
TGCGCCAGCAGCGCGGGACAGACCTACGAGCAGTACTTC
CASSAGQTYEQYF
>TRBJ1-1|.|TRBV30|few
TGTGCCTGGAGCAGGGGTGGGGACACTGAAGCTTTCTTT
CAWSRGGDTEAFF
>TRBJ1-5|.|TRBV6-1|.
TGTGCCAGCAGTGAATGGCCCGTTAATCAGCCCCAGCATTTT
CASSEWPVNQPQHF
>TRBJ2-5|.|TRBV24-1|.
TGTGCCACCAGTGCGGGGGTGGGAGAGACCCAGTACTTC
CATSAGVGETQYF
>TRBJ2-7|TRBD2|TRBV9|.
TGTGCCAGCAGCCCCCCCCCTAGCGGGAGGACCTCCGAGCAGTACTTC
CASSPPPSGRTSEQYF
>TRBJ2-7|TRBD1|TRBV5-1|.
TGCGCCAGCAGCTCCCGGGACAGCAAGATGTACGAGCAGTACTTC
CASSSRDSKMYEQYF
>TRBJ1-2|TRBD1|TRBV18|.
TGTGCCAGCTCACCAGGAGTTCCCGGACAGGGGGCCAGCTATGGCTACACCTTC
CASSPGVPGQGASYGYTF
>TRBJ2-3|TRBD1|TRBV28|once
TGTGCCAGCAGCACCACCAGGGGGAGCACAGATACGCAGTATTTT
CASSTTRGSTDTQYF
>TRBJ2-3|.|TRBV28|once
TGTGCCAGCAGTTTAAGTCTCAGGCCAGATACGCAGTATTTT
CASSLSLRPDTQYF
>TRBJ1-2|.|TRBV7-8|.
TGTGCCAGCAGCTTAGCGGGGGGGGCTGGCTATGGCTACACCTTC
CASSLAGGAGYGYTF
>TRBJ2-1|TRBD1|TRBV7-2|.
TGTGCCAGCAGCTCCTCCGGGACAGCTTACAATGAGCAGTTCTTC
CASSSSGTAYNEQFF
>TRBJ1-1|TRBD1|TRBV7-9|.
TGTGCCAGCAGCTTAGAGGCAGGGGGGAACACTGAAGCTTTCTTT
CASSLEAGGNTEAFF
>TRBJ2-5|.|TRBV7-9|.
TGTGCCAGCAGTTCAGGACAGTACCAAGAGACCCAGTACTTC
CASSSGQYQETQYF